This TCR beta chain appears in the sequencing data of a study of Ad26.COV2.S vaccination and SARS-CoV-2 variants. CDR1 SGHAT and CDR2 FQNNGV come from the germline V gene. There are 15 residues in the CDR3. V was cut by 4 bases and J by 7 bases, with 16 bases left in between. Only in-frame clones appear in the TCRdb table, and some are missing; sequencing was by immunoSEQ multiplex PCR. The data show roughly 500,000 clones, with 80% to 90% seen just once and 2.5% to 3% held by the top ten. Treatment noted: some 20 received Ad26.COV2.S at low or high dose, single or two shots; roughly five received placebo; per-sample allocation not given. Vaccine and placebo recipients were sampled on day 63 after the first injection.

The genes are TRBV11-2 and TRBJ2-2; tentatively, D is TRBD2 (5 bases). The input for sequencing was peripheral blood, taken in a trial of Ad26.COV2.S vaccine versus placebo. This TCR derives from a person aged 18 to 59 who received the Ad26.COV2.S COVID-19 vaccine or a placebo. As DNA, the CDR3 is TGTGCCAGCAGCTCCGTCCAGAGCGGTGTCGGGGAGCTGTTTTTT. Its protein is CASSSVQSGVGELFF.